The 16 T cell receptor beta chains below were found in one sample sequenced in a study of spatial heterogeneity in lung cancer. Findings and caveats of the study: Counts of expanded alpha and beta TCRs within tumors tracked the tumor nonsynonymous mutation count.

Noted time point: sample taken at primary tumor resection. Antigens of these TCRs are unknown. TCRdb re-called the 5' RACE reads with MiXCR, one entry per CDR3 protein. The table lists roughly 10,000 distinct CDR3 sequences, 6% to 6.5% of them singletons. This specimen consisted of lung tumor tissue, obtained at surgery. The receptors come from a male donor with early-stage non-small cell lung cancer.

This clonotype showed up just a few times. The rearrangement joins TRBV20-1 to TRBJ2-1, with 13 positions matching TRBD2. The V and J ends lost 6 bases and 2 bases, in that order; junction bases with no gene match: 7. CDR3 length equals 16 residues. Germline lookup yields CDR1 DFQATT and CDR2 SNEGSKA (reference sequence). The CDR3 sequence is CSANGLAGDAYNEQFF. For the CDR3, the DNA is TGCAGTGCCAATGGACTAGCGGGGGACGCCTACAATGAGCAGTTCTTC.

This clonotype was detected a few times. The J gene is TRBJ1-1, the V gene TRBV5-1; tentatively, D is TRBD1 (5 bases). The CDR3 spans 14 residues. V was cut by 4 bases and J by 6 bases, with 16 bases left in between. Germline V gene lookup returns CDR1 SGHRS and CDR2 YFSETQ. The CDR3 loop is CASSPRPGSPEAFF. The CDR3 nucleotides read TGCGCCAGCAGCCCCCGGCCAGGGTCCCCTGAAGCTTTCTTT.

In its sample, this clonotype was seen a few times. The chain couples TRBV20-1 to TRBJ2-3, with 8 bases identical to TRBD2. J gave up 4 bases and V 3 bases, and 6 bases lay outside the gene matches. Per germline, CDR1 DFQATT and CDR2 SNEGSKA (reference sequence). The CDR3 consists of 14 residues. The CDR3 loop is CSASPGGGADTQYF. The CDR3 region has the DNA TGCAGTGCTAGTCCCGGGGGGGGGGCAGATACGCAGTATTTT.

The sample holds many counts of this clonotype. The rearrangement joins TRBV14 to TRBJ2-7; a weak D match, TRBD2 (5 bases). CDR1 and CDR2 from the germline V gene are SGHDN and FVKESK. The CDR3 contains 15 residues. V shed 0 bases and J shed 4 bases, with 13 bases lying between them. For the CDR3, the DNA is TGTGCCAGCAGCCAAGATAAAGGCCGAGGGTACGAGCAGTACTTC. This codes for CASSQDKGRGYEQYF.

This clonotype occurred many times. V usage is TRBV5-1 and J usage is TRBJ1-1; 7 bases align to TRBD1. Germline loops: CDR1 SGHRS, CDR2 YFSETQ. The junction had 7 bases not matched to a gene; V was cut back by 0 bases and J by 5 bases. The CDR3 is made up of 15 amino acids. Here the CDR3 reads CASSLEGQPGTEAFF. CDR3 nucleotide sequence: TGCGCCAGCAGCTTGGAGGGACAGCCAGGGACTGAAGCTTTCTTT.

This clonotype was observed at least ten times. The CDR3 region has the DNA TGCAGTGCTAGACACCCGGCGGAGGTTGGGTACCAAGAGACCCAGTACTTC. Encoded protein: CSARHPAEVGYQETQYF. This chain uses TRBV20-1 with TRBJ2-5; D perhaps matches TRBD2 (5 bases). V was clipped by 2 bases and J by 0 bases, with 19 bases between them. Germline V gene sequence: CDR1 DFQATT, CDR2 SNEGSKA (reference sequence). This CDR3 has 17 residues.

By sample fraction, this clonotype is medium-sized (0.01 to 0.1%). The chain uses TRBV6-5 and TRBJ2-7, with TRBD1 matching 8 bases. CDR3 length: 17 amino acids. The germline gives CDR1 MNHEY, CDR2 SVGAGI. Unmatched junction bases numbered 14, after V lost 5 bases and J lost 2 bases. The DNA for the CDR3 is TGTGCCAGCAGTACTCGACAGGGGAACAGAGGCACCTACGAGCAGTACTTC. It specifies CASSTRQGNRGTYEQYF.

In this sample, this clonotype turned up many times. The chain's CDR3 is CASTTTSGGRNEQFF. The CDR3 region has the DNA TGTGCCAGCACCACCACTAGCGGGGGGAGGAATGAGCAGTTCTTC. V usage is TRBV28 and J usage is TRBJ2-1; 12 nucleotides line up with TRBD2. This CDR3 has 15 residues. From germline, CDR1 is MDHEN and CDR2 SYDVKM. V lost 7 bases, J lost 7 bases, and 8 bases stayed unmatched.

This clonotype was seen ten or more times. This chain links TRBV29-1 with TRBJ2-5, with TRBD2 matching 12 bases. The germline gives CDR1 SQVTM, CDR2 ANQGSEA. The length of the CDR3 is 13 residues. The CDR3 DNA reads TGCAGAGCCGGGACTAGCGGGTTGGAGACCCAGTACTTC. This sequence encodes CRAGTSGLETQYF.

The sample holds many counts of this clonotype. The chain combines TRBV12-3 or TRBV12-4 with TRBJ2-6; D is ambiguous. The CDR3 length is 12 residues. V was clipped by 8 bases and J by 0 bases, with 2 bases between them. Written as DNA, the CDR3 is TGTGCCAGCGACTCTGGGGCCAACGTCCTGACTTTC. Its translation is CASDSGANVLTF.

The table lists this clonotype with a few counts. CDR3 loop: CASSPTGTEAFF. DNA for the CDR3: TGTGCCAGCAGTCCTACCGGCACTGAAGCTTTCTTT. The gene calls are TRBV27 and TRBJ1-1; D remains ambiguous. From germline, CDR1 is MNHEY and CDR2 SMNVEV (reference sequence). V was cut by 5 bases and J by 4 bases, with 8 bases left in between. This CDR3 has 12 residues.

This clonotype was seen ten or more times. The chain couples TRBV5-6 to TRBJ1-1; D is unclear. The CDR3 runs 11 residues. CDR1 is SGHDT, CDR2 YYEEEE, per germline. V was pared by 0 bases and J by 5 bases, with 2 bases between. In DNA form, the CDR3 reads TGTGCCAGCAGCTTGGCAACTGAAGCTTTCTTT. Translating gives CASSLATEAFF.

By proportion, this clonotype is large. The chain links TRBV20-1 to TRBJ1-5; unclear D gene. V was cut by 2 bases and J by 3 bases, with 5 bases left in between. Germline-derived CDR1 and CDR2 are DFQATT and SNEGSKA (reference sequence). The CDR3 is made up of 12 amino acids. CDR3 loop: CSARPPNQPQHF. For the CDR3, the DNA is TGCAGTGCTAGACCGCCCAATCAGCCCCAGCATTTT.

The V and J genes are TRBV7-3 and TRBJ2-1, with 11 nucleotides matching TRBD2. CDR3 length: 19 amino acids. CDR1 and CDR2 from the germline V gene are SGHTA and FQGTGA. V trimming: 2 bases; J trimming: 1 base; junction bases outside the gene matches: 10. In DNA, the CDR3 is TGTGCCAGCAGCTTAGAGCCTAGCGGGGGGAGTAAATCCTACAATGAGCAGTTCTTC. Amino acids: CASSLEPSGGSKSYNEQFF.

There are many counts of this clonotype. This chain joins TRBV7-9 and TRBJ1-4; D gene unclear. This CDR3 contains 14 residues. The germline V gene encodes CDR1 SEHNR and CDR2 FQNEAQ (reference sequence). Trimming pared 0 bases from V and 8 bases from J, leaving 10 bases between. CDR3 sequence (DNA): TGTGCCAGCAGCTTAGCTACCCAGTGGGAAAAACTGTTTTTT. This translates into CASSLATQWEKLFF.

The chain joins TRBV9 to TRBJ2-2; 8 nucleotides align to TRBD1. From germline, CDR1 is SGDLS and CDR2 YYNGEE. This CDR3 is 14 amino acids long. Losses at the gene ends were 5 bases for V and 6 bases for J; bases not matched to a gene: 6. Written as DNA, the CDR3 is TGTGCCAGCAGTGGTAGACAGGGGTCCGGGGAGCTGTTTTTT. Protein sequence: CASSGRQGSGELFF.